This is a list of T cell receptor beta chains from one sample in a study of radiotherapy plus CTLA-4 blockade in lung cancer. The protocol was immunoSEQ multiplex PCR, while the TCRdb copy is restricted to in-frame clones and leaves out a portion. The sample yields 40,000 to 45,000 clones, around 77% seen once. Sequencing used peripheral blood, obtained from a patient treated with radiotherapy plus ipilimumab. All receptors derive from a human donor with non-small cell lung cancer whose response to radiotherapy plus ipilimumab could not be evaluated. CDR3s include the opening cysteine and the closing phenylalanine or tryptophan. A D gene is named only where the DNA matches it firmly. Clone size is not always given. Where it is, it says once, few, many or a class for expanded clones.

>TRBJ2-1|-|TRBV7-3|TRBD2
CASSSQSGEGEQFF
TGTGCCAGCAGCTCCCAATCGGGGGAGGGTGAGCAGTTCTTC
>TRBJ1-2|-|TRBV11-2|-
CASSLWGGWNYGYTF
TGTGCCAGCAGCTTATGGGGGGGCTGGAACTATGGCTACACCTTC
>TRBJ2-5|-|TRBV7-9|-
CASRLGAGKETQYF
TGTGCCAGCAGGCTAGGGGCAGGAAAAGAGACCCAGTACTTC
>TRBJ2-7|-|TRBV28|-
CASLTGYEQYF
TGTGCCAGTTTGACAGGCTACGAGCAGTACTTC
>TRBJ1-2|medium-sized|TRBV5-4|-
CASSLVGREYGYTF
TGTGCCAGCAGCTTGGTTGGCAGGGAATACGGCTACACCTTC
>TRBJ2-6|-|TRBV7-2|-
CASSSLSVSGANVLTF
TGTGCCAGCAGCTCCCTTTCGGTCTCTGGGGCCAACGTCCTGACTTTC
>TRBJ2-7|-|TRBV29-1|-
CSVEGSGQGSQQYF
TGCAGCGTTGAAGGGTCTGGGCAGGGCTCCCAGCAGTACTTC
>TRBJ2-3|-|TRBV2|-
CASNREAVRDTQYF
TGTGCCAGCAATCGTGAGGCGGTAAGGGATACGCAGTATTTT
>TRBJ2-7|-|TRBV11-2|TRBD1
CASSFTTGARSYEQYF
TGTGCCAGCAGCTTCACTACAGGGGCCCGCTCCTACGAGCAGTACTTC
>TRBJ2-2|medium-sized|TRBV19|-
CASKRAANTGELFF
TGTGCCAGCAAGAGGGCAGCGAACACCGGGGAGCTGTTTTTT
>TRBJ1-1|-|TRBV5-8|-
CASSNTDMNTEAFF
TGTGCCAGCAGCAATACTGACATGAACACTGAAGCTTTCTTT
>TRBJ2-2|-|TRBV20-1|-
CSAWTYGELFF
TGCAGTGCCTGGACTTACGGGGAGCTGTTTTTT
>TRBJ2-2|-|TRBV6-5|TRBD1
CASRDRVPNTGELFF
TGTGCCAGCAGGGACAGGGTTCCAAACACCGGGGAGCTGTTTTTT
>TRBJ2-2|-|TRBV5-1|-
CASREPAGELFF
TGCGCCAGCAGGGAGCCGGCCGGGGAGCTGTTTTTT
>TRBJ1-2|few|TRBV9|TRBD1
CASSVESRVAGGDYGYTF
TGTGCCAGCAGCGTAGAGTCCCGGGTGGCAGGGGGCGACTATGGCTACACCTTC
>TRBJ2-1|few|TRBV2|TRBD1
CASSGVSGGKDEQFF
TGTGCCAGCAGTGGGGTCTCAGGGGGAAAGGATGAGCAGTTCTTC
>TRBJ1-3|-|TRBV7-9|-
CASSSDLNTIYF
TGTGCCAGCAGCTCAGATTTAAACACCATATATTTT
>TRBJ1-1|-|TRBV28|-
CASSLERVTEAFF
TGTGCCAGCAGCCTAGAACGGGTCACTGAAGCTTTCTTT
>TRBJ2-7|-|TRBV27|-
CASSFDFSYEQYF
TGTGCCAGCAGTTTCGACTTCTCCTACGAGCAGTACTTC
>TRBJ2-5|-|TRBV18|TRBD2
CASSPGTSGQETQYF
TGTGCCAGCTCACCAGGGACTAGCGGACAAGAGACCCAGTACTTC
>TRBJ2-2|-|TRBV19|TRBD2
CASNPSGRASGELFF
TGTGCCAGTAATCCTAGCGGGAGGGCATCCGGGGAGCTGTTTTTT
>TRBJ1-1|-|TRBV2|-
CASGRDTNTEAFF
TGTGCCAGCGGCCGAGACACAAACACTGAAGCTTTCTTT
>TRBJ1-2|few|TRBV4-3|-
CASSQVQAPYGYTF
TGCGCCAGCAGCCAAGTTCAGGCCCCGTATGGCTACACCTTC
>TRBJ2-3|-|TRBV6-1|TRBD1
CASEQGTDTQYF
TGTGCCAGCGAACAGGGGACAGATACGCAGTATTTT
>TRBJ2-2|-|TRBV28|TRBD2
CASSLGGLAGDTGELFF
TGTGCCAGCAGTTTGGGGGGACTAGCGGGGGACACCGGGGAGCTGTTTTTT
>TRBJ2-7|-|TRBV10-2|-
CASSESWALTDYEQYF
TGCGCCAGCAGTGAGTCGTGGGCCCTGACAGATTACGAGCAGTACTTC
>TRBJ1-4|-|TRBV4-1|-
CASSSRHGGGEKLFF
TGCGCCAGCAGCTCAAGACACGGGGGGGGTGAAAAACTGTTTTTT
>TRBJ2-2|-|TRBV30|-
CAWIRQWNTGELFF
TGTGCCTGGATCAGGCAATGGAACACCGGGGAGCTGTTTTTT
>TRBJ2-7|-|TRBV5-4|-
CASSPSLSDPGDF
TGTGCCAGCAGCCCGTCCCTTAGCGACCCGGGAGACTTC
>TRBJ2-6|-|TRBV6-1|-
CASSVSLAGVLTF
TGTGCCAGCAGTGTCTCTCTTGCGGGCGTCCTGACTTTC
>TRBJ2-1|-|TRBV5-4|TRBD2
CASRTSGYNEQFF
TGTGCCAGTCGGACTAGCGGCTACAATGAGCAGTTCTTC